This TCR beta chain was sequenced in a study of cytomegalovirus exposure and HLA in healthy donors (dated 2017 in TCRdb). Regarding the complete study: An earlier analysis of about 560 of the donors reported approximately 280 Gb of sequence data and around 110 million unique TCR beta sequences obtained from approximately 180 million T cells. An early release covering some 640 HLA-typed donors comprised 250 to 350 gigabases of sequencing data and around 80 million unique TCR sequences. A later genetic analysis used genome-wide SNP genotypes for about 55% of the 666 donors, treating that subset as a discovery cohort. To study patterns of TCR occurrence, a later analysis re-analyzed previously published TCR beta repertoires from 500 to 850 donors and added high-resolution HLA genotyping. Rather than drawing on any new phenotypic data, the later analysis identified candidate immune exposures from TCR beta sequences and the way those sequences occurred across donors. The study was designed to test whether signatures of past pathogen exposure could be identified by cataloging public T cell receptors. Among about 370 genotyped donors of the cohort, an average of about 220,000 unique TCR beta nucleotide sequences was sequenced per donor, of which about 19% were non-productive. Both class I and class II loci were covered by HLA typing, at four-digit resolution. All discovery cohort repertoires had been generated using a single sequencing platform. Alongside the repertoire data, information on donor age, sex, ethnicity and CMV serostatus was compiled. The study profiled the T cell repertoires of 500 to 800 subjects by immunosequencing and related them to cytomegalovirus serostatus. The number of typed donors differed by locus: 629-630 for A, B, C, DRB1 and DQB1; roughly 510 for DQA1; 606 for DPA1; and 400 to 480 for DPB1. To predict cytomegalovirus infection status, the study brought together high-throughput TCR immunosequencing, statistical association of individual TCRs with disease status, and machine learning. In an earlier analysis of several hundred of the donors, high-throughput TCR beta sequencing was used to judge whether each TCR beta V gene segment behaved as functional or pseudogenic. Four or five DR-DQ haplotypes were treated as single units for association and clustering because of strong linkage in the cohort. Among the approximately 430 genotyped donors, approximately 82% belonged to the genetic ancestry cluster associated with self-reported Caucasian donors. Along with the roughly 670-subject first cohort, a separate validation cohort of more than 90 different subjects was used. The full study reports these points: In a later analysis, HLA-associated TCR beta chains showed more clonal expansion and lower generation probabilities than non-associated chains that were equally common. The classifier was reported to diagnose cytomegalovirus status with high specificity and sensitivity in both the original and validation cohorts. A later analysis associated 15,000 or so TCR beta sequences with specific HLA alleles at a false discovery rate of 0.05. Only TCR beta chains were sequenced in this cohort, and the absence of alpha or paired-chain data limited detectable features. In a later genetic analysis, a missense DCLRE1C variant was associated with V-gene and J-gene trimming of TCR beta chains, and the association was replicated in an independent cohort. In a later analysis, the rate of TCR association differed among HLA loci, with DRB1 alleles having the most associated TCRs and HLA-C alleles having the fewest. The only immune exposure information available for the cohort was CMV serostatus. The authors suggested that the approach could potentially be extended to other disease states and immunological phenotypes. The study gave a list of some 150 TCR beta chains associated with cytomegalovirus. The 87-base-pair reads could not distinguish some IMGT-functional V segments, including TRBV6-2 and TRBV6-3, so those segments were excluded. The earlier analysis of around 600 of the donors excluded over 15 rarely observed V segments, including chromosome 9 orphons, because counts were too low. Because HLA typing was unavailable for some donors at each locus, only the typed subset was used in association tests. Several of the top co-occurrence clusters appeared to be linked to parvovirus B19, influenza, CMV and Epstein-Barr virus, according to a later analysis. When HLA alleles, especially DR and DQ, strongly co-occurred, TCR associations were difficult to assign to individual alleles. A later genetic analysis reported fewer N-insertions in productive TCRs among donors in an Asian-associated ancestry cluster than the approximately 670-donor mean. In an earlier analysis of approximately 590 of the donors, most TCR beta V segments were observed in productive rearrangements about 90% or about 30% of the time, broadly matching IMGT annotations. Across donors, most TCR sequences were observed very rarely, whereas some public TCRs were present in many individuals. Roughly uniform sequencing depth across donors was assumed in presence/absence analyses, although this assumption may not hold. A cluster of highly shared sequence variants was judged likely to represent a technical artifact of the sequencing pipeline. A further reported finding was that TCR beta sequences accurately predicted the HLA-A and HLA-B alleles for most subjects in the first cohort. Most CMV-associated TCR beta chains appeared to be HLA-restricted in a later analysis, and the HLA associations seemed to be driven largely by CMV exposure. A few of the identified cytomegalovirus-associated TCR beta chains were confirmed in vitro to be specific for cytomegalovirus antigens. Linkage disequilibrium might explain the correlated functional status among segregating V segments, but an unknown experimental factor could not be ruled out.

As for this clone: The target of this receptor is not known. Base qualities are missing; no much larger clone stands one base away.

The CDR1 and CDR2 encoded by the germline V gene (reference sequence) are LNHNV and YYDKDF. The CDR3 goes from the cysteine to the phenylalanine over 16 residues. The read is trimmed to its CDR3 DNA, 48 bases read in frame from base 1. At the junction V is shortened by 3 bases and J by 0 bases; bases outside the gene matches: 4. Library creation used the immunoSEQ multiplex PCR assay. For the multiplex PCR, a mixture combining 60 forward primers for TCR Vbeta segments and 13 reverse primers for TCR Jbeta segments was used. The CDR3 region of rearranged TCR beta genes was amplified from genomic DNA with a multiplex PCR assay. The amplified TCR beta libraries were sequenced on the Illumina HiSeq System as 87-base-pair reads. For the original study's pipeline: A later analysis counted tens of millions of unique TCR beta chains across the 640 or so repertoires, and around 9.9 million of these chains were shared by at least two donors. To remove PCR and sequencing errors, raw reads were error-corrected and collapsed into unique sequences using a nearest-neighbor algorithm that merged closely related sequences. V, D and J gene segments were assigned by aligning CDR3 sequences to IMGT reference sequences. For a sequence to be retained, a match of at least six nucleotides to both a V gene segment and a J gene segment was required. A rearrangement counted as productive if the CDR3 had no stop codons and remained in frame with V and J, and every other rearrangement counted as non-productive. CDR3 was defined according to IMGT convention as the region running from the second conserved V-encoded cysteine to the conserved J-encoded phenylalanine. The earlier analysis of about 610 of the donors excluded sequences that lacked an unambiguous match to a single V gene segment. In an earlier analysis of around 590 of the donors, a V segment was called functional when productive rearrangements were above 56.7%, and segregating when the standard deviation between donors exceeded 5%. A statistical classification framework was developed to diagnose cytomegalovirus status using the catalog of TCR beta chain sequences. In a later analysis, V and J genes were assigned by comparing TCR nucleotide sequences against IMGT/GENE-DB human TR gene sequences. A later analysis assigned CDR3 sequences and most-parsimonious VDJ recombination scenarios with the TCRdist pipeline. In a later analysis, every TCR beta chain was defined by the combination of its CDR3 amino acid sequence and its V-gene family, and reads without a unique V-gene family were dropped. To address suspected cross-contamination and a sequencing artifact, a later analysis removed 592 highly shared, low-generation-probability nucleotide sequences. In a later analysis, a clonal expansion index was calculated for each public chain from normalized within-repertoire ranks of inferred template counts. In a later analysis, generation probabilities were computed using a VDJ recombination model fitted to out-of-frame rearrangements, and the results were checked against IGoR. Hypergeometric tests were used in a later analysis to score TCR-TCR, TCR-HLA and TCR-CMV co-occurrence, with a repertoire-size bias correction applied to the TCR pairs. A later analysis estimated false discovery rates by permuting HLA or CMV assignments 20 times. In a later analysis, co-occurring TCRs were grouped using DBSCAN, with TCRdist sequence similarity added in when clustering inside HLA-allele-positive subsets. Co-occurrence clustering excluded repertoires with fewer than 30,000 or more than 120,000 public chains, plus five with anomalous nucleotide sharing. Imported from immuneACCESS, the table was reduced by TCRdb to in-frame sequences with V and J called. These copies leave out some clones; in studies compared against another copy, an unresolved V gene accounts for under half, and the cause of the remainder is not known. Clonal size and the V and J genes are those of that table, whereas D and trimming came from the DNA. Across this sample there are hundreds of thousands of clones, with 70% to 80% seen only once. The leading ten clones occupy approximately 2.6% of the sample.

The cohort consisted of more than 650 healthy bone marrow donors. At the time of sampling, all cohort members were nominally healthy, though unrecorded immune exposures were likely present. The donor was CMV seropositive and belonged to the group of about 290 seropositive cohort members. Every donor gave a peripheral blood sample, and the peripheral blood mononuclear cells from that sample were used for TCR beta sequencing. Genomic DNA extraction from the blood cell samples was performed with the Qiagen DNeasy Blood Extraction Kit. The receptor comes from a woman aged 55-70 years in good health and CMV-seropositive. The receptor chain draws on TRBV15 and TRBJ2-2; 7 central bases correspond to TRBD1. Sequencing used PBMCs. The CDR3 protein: CATSRPGQTNTGELFF. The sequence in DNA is TGTGCCACCAGCAGGCCGGGACAGACGAACACCGGGGAGCTGTTTTTT.